This TCR beta chain was sequenced in a study of Ad26.COV2.S vaccination and SARS-CoV-2 variants. About the research overall: Ad26.COV2.S was injected intramuscularly once or twice, 56 days apart.

Notes on the study in general: An underestimation of total T cell responses may have resulted from the TCR breadth and depth analyses.

About this clone itself: Its antigen is as yet unknown.

Sequencing was performed with immunoSEQ multiplex PCR; in TCRdb, only in-frame clones are kept and a portion is missing. The sample records a few hundred thousand clones, about nine tenths being singletons. Treatment given: around 19 received Ad26.COV2.S at low or high dose, single or two shots; a few received placebo; per-sample allocation not given. The investigators took samples on day 63 after the first vaccine or placebo injection. In Boston, the donor was an adult between 18-55 years of age. This material consisted of peripheral blood, taken in a trial of Ad26.COV2.S vaccine versus placebo. This TCR was sampled from a person aged 18-60 years who received the Ad26.COV2.S COVID-19 vaccine or a placebo.

Written as DNA, the CDR3 is TGTGCCACCAGTGATCCCGGGGAAGAGACCCAGTACTTC. Protein: CATSDPGEETQYF. This chain uses TRBV24-1 with TRBJ2-5; D may be TRBD2 (5 bases). This CDR3 comprises 13 residues. The V and J ends lost 3 bases and 3 bases respectively, with 7 bases between them. Germline values: CDR1 KGHDR, CDR2 SFDVKD.